The present TCR beta chain was sequenced within a study of breast tumors, draining lymph nodes, adjacent tissues. Whole-study findings and limits: Tumor TCR diversity was below lymph nodes but above nontumor tissue. That most tumor T cells come from lymph nodes remained unproven.

This clonotype was counted at least ten times. Antigen specificity is unknown. TCRdb processed the multiplex PCR reads anew with MiXCR; each CDR3 protein has one entry. The data contain around 300,000 distinct CDR3 sequences, about 30% of them singletons. Breast cancer patients provided tissue from their axillary draining lymph nodes. The CDR3 is made up of 13 amino acids. Germline assignment: CDR1 SGHRS and CDR2 YFSETQ. V lost 2 bases and J lost 2, with 8 bases in between. The origin of this receptor is a female donor with breast cancer. Some clones in this sample may be carry-over from other donors' samples. This rearrangement joins TRBV5-1 to TRBJ2-7, with D perhaps matching TRBD1 (6 bases). What was sequenced was axillary lymph node tissue. The CDR3 protein is CASSFDRTYEQYF. As DNA, the CDR3 is TGCGCCAGCAGCTTTGACAGGACCTACGAGCAGTACTTC.